Listed here is a single T cell receptor (beta chain). Antigen unknown. Gene names denote mouse genes. From the germline J gene comes the end of the CDR3, since the read stops 1 residue before it. Method: immunoSEQ multiplex PCR; TCRdb's copy keeps in-frame clones and lacks some. Of thousands of clones in the sample, 60% to 70% were seen once. CDR3 length: 14 residues. The V and J ends lost 4 bases and 1 base, in that order; junction bases with no gene match: 4. The V gene's germline CDR1 is FNHDT and CDR2 SITEND (reference sequence). The data originate from a study of tissue T cells after allogeneic stem cell transplantation. General observations from the study: Blood and spleen captured only part of the tissue TCR repertoire.

What was sequenced was blood. The receptor was isolated from a female BALB/c mouse in good health. The strain is characterized by the MHC haplotype H2-d. The chain is built from TRBV19 and TRBJ1-1; TRBD1 agrees at 7 bases. The CDR3 DNA, read in part, is TGTGCCAGCAGTGCCGGGACAGAAAACACAGAAGTCTTC. It encodes CASSAGTENTEVF. The CDR3, in full, reads CASSAGTENTEVFF. Full variable domain (missing parts from reference TRBV19 and TRBJ1-1): GGIITQTPKFLIGQEGQKLTLKCQQNFNHDTMYWYRQDSGKGLRLIYYSITENDLQKGDLSEGYDASREKKSSFSLTVTSAQKNEMAVFLCASSAGTENTEVFFGKGTRLTVV.